Below, 13 T cell receptor beta chains from the same sample are listed, as sequenced in a study of molecular identifiers for immune sequencing clone quantification. In TCRdb, the PCR reads were re-called with MiXCR into one record per CDR3 protein. The sample lists over 550,000 distinct CDR3 sequences, about 25% seen once, with 0.78% in the top ten. The sample taken for sequencing was naive CD8+ T cells from blood, with Jurkat cell RNA spiked in. Subset in this sample: FACS-sorted CD8+CD4-CCR7+CD45RA+ naive T cells. These receptors all stem from a human donor in good health. Some libraries in this study had Jurkat cell RNA spiked in.

This clonotype was detected many times. The rearrangement uses TRBV7-9 and TRBJ2-7; no clear D. CDR1 and CDR2 from the germline V gene are SEHNR and FQNEAQ (reference sequence). Trimming took 5 bases from V and 3 from J, leaving 8 bases between them. This CDR3 comprises 12 residues. The CDR3 is CASSTDFYEQYF. The DNA of the CDR3 is TGTGCCAGCAGCACCGACTTCTACGAGCAGTACTTC.

This clonotype came up many times. The V gene is TRBV14, the J gene TRBJ2-7; a possible D gene is TRBD1 (8 bases). Looked up from germline, CDR1 is SGHDN and CDR2 is FVKESK. The V and J ends lost 2 bases and 2 bases respectively, with 16 bases between them. CDR3 size: 16 residues. Here the CDR3 DNA reads TGTGCCAGCAGCCAATGGGGGGGACAGGATGCCTACGAGCAGTACTTC. It specifies CASSQWGGQDAYEQYF.

This clonotype was seen only a few times. The chain has TRBV6-2 or TRBV6-3 and TRBJ2-4; tentative D call: TRBD2 (6 bases). Germline V CDR1 and CDR2: MNHEY, SVGEGT. V was cut by 4 bases and J by 0 bases, with 16 bases left in between. This CDR3 has 17 residues. Here the CDR3 reads CASSSGGINIAKNIQYF. DNA for the CDR3: TGTGCCAGCAGTTCGGGCGGGATAAACATAGCCAAAAACATTCAGTACTTC.

V usage is TRBV10-3 and J usage is TRBJ2-3; 8 bases are shared with TRBD2. V lost 0 bases, J lost 4 bases, and 9 bases stayed unmatched. There are 17 residues in the CDR3. Looked up from germline, CDR1 is ENHRY and CDR2 is SYGVKD. The CDR3 bases are TGTGCCATCAGTGAGTCGATCGCGGGGGGCATGGCAGATACGCAGTATTTT. It is translated as CAISESIAGGMADTQYF.

This clonotype has a count of ten or more. The chain carries TRBV4-1 and TRBJ2-3, with 8 bases matching TRBD2. The V segment lost 3 bases and the J segment 3 bases; nucleotides outside the gene matches: 2. This CDR3 has 14 residues. Germline loops: CDR1 MGHRA, CDR2 YSYEKL. In DNA, the CDR3 is TGCGCCAGCAGCCAGGCTAGCGGGACAGATACGCAGTATTTT. Translating it yields CASSQASGTDTQYF.

This clonotype was picked up a small number of times. The chain links TRBV10-3 to TRBJ2-7; a possible D gene is TRBD1 (6 bases). Germline loops: CDR1 ENHRY, CDR2 SYGVKD. The CDR3 sequence is 14 residues long. V lost 4 bases, J lost 0 bases, and 10 bases lay in between. CDR3 DNA: TGTGCCATCAGTGCTGTACAGGGCTCCTACGAGCAGTACTTC. Amino acid sequence: CAISAVQGSYEQYF.

This clonotype was recorded at least ten times. The chain links TRBV2 to TRBJ2-3, with 7 bases aligning to TRBD2. Germline V lookup: CDR1 SNHLY, CDR2 FYNNEI. CDR3 length: 16 residues. The V and J ends lost 8 bases and 6 bases, in that order; junction bases with no gene match: 17. In nucleotides, the CDR3 is TGTGCCAGCGCTCCACCGGCTAGCGGACTAGGGGATACGCAGTATTTT. Translated: CASAPPASGLGDTQYF.

Comment on this clonotype: This may be a read error, as it is one base from a much larger clone. This chain connects TRBV5-6 to TRBJ1-5, with D possibly matching TRBD1 (5 bases). This CDR3 contains 15 residues. Germline lookup yields CDR1 SGHDT and CDR2 YYEEEE. CDR3 DNA sequence: TGTGCCAACAGCTTGGGGGTAGACCAAAGTCAGCCCCAGCATTTT. Protein: CANSLGVDQSQPQHF.

This clonotype was found a few times. V is TRBV5-1 and J is TRBJ2-7, with TRBD2 identical over 10 bases. The V and J ends lost 1 base and 5 bases, in that order; junction bases with no gene match: 9. Looked up from germline, CDR1 is SGHRS and CDR2 is YFSETQ. The CDR3 has 16 amino acids. The CDR3 here is CASSLTPSGSPHEQYF. The CDR3 bases are TGCGCCAGCAGCTTGACTCCTAGCGGGAGCCCTCACGAGCAGTACTTC.

This clonotype was detected ten times or more. This sequence joins TRBV3-1 and TRBJ1-1; no reliable D call. V was trimmed by 1 base and J by 2 bases, leaving 11 bases between them. Looked up from germline, CDR1 is LGHDT and CDR2 is YNNKEL (reference sequence). The CDR3 has 15 residues. CDR3 bases: TGTGCCAGCAGCCAAGGCGGTCCGGGCAACACTGAAGCTTTCTTT. This gives the protein CASSQGGPGNTEAFF.

This clonotype has only a few counts. The chain employs TRBV27 and TRBJ2-7; D might be TRBD2 (6 bases). V lost 5 bases, J lost 3 bases, and 11 bases lay in between. The CDR3 covers 13 residues. Per the germline V gene, CDR1 is MNHEY and CDR2 is SMNVEV (reference sequence). Written as DNA, the CDR3 is TGTGCCAGCAGTATCTACGGGGGCTACGAGCAGTACTTC. Protein: CASSIYGGYEQYF.

This clonotype was picked up many times. V usage is TRBV5-6 and J usage is TRBJ1-2; D not resolved. Per germline, CDR1 SGHDT and CDR2 YYEEEE. The ends were cut back, 2 bases at V and 2 bases at J, with 7 bases in the middle. The CDR3 totals 13 residues. In DNA, the CDR3 is TGTGCCAGCAGCTTCGGAAGCAACTATGGCTACACCTTC. Encoded protein: CASSFGSNYGYTF.

As regards this clonotype: The junction does not match germline at one end; this may be a read error. This chain uses TRBV29-1 with TRBJ1-2; the D gene is possibly TRBD1 (6 bases). The CDR3 consists of 15 residues. Germline CDR1 SQVTM, CDR2 ANQGSEA. This CDR3 is CSAQLQGNPNYGYAF. In nucleotides, the CDR3 is TGCAGCGCACAATTGCAGGGGAATCCTAACTATGGCTACGCCTTC.